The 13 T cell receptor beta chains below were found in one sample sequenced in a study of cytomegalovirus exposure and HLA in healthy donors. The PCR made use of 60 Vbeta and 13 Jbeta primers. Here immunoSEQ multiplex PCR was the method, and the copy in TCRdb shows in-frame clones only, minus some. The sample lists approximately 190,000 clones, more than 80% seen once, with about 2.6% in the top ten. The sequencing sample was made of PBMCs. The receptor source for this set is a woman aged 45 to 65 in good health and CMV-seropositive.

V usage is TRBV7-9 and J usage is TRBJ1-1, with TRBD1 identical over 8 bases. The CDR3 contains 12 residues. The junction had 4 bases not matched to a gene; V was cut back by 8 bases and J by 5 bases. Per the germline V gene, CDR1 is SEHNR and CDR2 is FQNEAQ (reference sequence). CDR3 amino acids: CASATGGTEAFF. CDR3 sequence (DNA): TGTGCCAGCGCAACAGGGGGTACTGAAGCTTTCTTT.

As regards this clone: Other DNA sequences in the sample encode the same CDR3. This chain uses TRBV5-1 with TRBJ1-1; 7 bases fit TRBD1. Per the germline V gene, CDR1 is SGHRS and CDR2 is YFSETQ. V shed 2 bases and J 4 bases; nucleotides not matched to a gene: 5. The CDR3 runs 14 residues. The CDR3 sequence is CASSLVTGSTEAFF. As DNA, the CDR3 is TGCGCCAGCAGCTTAGTGACAGGGAGCACTGAAGCTTTCTTT.

The CDR3 coding sequence is TGTGCCAGCAGTCTCCGGGCAGGGTGGAATCAGCCCCAGCATTTT. Residues: CASSLRAGWNQPQHF. V is TRBV28 and J is TRBJ1-5, with a possible D match to TRBD1 (5 bases). This CDR3 contains 15 residues. Germline lookup yields CDR1 MDHEN and CDR2 SYDVKM. V was pared by 5 bases and J by 4 bases, with 15 bases between.

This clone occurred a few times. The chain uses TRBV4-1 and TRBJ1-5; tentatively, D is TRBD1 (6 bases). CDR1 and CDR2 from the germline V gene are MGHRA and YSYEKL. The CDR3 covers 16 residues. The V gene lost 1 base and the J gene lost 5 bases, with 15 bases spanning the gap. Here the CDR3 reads CASSQASSGEYQPQHF. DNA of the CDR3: TGCGCCAGCAGCCAAGCGTCTTCAGGGGAATATCAGCCCCAGCATTTT.

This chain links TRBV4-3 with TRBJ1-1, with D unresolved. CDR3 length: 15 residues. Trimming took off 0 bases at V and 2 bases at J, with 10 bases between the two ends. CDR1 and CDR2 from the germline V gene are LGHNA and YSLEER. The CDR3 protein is CASSQDAQANTEAFF. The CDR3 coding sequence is TGCGCCAGCAGCCAAGACGCCCAAGCAAACACTGAAGCTTTCTTT.

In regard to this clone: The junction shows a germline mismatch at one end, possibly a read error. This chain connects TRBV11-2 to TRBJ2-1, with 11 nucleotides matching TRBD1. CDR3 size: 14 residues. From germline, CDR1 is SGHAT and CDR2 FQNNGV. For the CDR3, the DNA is TGTGCCAGCAGCCATCTGGGACAGGGGGTAATTGGGATCTTC. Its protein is CASSHLGQGVIGIF.

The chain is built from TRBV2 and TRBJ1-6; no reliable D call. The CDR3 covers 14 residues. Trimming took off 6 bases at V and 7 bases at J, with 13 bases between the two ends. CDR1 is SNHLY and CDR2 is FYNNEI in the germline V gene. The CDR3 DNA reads TGTGCCAGCAGGCTCGGGGATGGCAATTCACCCCTCCACTTT. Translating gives CASRLGDGNSPLHF.

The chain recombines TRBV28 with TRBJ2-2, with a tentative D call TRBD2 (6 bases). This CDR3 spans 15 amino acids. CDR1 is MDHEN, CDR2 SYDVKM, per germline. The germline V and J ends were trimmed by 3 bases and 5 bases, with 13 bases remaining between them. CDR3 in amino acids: CASSFVGEVTGELFF. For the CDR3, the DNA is TGTGCCAGCAGTTTCGTAGGGGAGGTAACCGGGGAGCTGTTTTTT.

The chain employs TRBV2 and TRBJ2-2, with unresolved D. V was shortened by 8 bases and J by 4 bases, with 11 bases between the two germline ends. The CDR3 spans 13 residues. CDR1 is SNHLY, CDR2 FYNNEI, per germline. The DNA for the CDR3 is TGTGCCAGCGGCAGTCGTTCCACCGGGGAGCTGTTTTTT. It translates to CASGSRSTGELFF.

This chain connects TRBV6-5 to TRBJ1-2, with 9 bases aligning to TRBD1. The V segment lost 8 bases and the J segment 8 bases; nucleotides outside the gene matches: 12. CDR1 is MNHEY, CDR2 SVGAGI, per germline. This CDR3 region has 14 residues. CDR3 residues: CASAKTGTGNGYTF. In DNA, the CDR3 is TGTGCCAGCGCAAAAACCGGGACAGGGAACGGCTACACCTTC.

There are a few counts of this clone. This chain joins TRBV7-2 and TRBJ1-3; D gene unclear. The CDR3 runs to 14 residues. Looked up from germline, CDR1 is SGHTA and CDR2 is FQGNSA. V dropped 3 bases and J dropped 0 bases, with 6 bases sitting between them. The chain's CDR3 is CASSFLNSGNTIYF. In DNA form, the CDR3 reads TGTGCCAGCAGCTTTCTAAACTCTGGAAACACCATATATTTT.

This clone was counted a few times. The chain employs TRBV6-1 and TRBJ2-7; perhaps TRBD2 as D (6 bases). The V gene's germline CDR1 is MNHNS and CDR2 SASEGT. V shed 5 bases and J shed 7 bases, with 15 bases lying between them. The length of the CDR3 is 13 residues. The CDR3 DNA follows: TGTGCCAGCAGTTTTCACGAGGCGGGGGAGCAGTACTTC. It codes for CASSFHEAGEQYF.

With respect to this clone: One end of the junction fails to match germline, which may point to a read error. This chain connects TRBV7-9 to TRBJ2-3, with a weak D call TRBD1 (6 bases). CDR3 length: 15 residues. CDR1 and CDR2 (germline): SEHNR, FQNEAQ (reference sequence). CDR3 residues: CSSSLRTDSTDTQYF. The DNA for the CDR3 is TGTTCCAGCAGCTTACGGACAGATAGCACAGATACGCAGTATTTT.